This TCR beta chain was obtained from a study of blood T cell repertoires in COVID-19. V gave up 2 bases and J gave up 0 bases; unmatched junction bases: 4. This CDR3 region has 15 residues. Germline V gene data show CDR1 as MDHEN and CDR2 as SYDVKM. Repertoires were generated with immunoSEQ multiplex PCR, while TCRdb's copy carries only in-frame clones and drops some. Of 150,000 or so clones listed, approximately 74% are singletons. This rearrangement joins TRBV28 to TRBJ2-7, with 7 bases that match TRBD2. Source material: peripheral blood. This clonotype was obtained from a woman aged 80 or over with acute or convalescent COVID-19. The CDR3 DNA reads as TGTGCCAGCAGTTTAGAGGTAGCGGGCTCCTACGAGCAGTACTTC. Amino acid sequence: CASSLEVAGSYEQYF.